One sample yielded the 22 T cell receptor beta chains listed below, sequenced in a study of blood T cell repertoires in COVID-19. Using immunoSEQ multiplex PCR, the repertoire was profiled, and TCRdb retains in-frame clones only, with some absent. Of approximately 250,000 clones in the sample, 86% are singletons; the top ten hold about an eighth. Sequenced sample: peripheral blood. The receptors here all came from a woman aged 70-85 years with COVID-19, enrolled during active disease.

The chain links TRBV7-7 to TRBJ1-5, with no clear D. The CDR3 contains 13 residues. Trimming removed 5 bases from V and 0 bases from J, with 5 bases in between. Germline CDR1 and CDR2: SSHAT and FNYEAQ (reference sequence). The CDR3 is CASSPNSNQPQHF. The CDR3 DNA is TGTGCCAGCAGCCCTAATAGCAATCAGCCCCAGCATTTT. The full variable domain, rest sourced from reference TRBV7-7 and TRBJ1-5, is GAGVSQSPRYKVTKRGQDVTLRCDPISSHATLYWYQQALGQGPEFLTYFNYEAQPDKSGLPSDRFSAERPEGSISTLTIQRTEQRDSAMYRCASSPNSNQPQHFGDGTRLSIL.

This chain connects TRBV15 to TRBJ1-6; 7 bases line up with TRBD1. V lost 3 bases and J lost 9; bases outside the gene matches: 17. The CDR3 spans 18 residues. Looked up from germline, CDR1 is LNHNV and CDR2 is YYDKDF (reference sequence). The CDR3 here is CATSSAKTIRGASSPLHF. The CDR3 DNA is TGTGCCACCAGCAGTGCTAAAACTATCAGGGGGGCCAGTTCACCCCTCCACTTT.

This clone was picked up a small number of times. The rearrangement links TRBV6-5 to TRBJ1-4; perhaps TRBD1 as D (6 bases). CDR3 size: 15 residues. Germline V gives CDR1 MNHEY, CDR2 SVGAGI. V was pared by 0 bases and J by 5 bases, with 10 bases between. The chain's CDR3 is CASSYSQGGNEKLFF. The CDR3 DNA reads TGTGCCAGCAGTTACTCACAGGGAGGGAATGAAAAACTGTTTTTT.

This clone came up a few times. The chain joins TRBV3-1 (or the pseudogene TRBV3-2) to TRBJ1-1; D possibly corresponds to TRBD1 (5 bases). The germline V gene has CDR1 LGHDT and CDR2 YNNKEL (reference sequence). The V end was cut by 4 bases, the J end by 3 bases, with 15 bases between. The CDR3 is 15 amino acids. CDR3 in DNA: TGTGCCAGCAGCCGTAACCCGGGGGTGGACACTGAAGCTTTCTTT. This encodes CASSRNPGVDTEAFF.

CDR3 nucleotide sequence: TGTGCCAGCAGCTATGGGGCCACTACCTACGAGCAGTACTTC. This sequence encodes CASSYGATTYEQYF. V gene TRBV11-2 combines with J gene TRBJ2-7; the D gene is possibly TRBD1 (5 bases). The CDR3 is 14 amino acids. Trimming pared 4 bases from V and 2 bases from J, leaving 12 bases between. CDR1 is SGHAT, CDR2 FQNNGV, per germline.

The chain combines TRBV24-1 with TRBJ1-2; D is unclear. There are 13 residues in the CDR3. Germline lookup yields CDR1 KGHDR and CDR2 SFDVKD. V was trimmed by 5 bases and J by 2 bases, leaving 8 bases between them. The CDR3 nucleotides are TGTGCCACCAGTGGGACGGGGAACTATGGCTACACCTTC. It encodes CATSGTGNYGYTF.

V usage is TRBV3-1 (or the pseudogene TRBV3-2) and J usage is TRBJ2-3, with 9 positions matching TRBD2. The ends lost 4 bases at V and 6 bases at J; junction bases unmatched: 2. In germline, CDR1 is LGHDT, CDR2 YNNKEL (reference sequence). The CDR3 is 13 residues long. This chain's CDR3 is CASSLAGDDTQYF. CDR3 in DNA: TGTGCCAGCAGCCTAGCGGGGGATGATACGCAGTATTTT.

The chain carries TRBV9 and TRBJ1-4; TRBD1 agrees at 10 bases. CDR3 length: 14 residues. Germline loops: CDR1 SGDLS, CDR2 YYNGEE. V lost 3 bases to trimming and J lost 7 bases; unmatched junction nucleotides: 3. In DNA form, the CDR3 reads TGTGCCAGCAGCGCGCGGGACAGGGGTGAAAAACTGTTTTTT. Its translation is CASSARDRGEKLFF.

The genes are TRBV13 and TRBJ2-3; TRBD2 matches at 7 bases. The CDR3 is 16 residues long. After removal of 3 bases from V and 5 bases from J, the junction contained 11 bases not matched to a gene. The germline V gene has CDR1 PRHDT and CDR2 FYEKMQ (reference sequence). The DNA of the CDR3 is TGTGCCAGCAGCTTGCTAGTCGGGGGGTATCAAGATACGCAGTATTTT. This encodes CASSLLVGGYQDTQYF.

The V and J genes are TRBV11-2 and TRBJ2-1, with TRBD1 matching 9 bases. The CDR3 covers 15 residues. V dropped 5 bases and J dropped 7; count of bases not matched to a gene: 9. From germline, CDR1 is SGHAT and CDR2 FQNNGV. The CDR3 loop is CASSEQGQGANEQFF. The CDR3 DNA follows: TGTGCCAGCAGCGAGCAGGGACAGGGAGCTAATGAGCAGTTCTTC.

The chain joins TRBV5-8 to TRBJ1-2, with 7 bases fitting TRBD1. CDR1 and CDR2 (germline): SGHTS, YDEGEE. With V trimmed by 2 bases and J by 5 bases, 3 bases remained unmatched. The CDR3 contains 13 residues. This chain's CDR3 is CASSFDREYGYTF. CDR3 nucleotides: TGTGCCAGCAGCTTTGACAGGGAATATGGCTACACCTTC. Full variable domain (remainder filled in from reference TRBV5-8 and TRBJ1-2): EAGVTQSPTHLIKTRGQQATLRCSPISGHTSVYWYQQALGLGLQFLLWYDEGEERNRGNFPPRFSGRQFPNYSSELNVNALELEDSALYLCASSFDREYGYTFGSGTRLTVV.

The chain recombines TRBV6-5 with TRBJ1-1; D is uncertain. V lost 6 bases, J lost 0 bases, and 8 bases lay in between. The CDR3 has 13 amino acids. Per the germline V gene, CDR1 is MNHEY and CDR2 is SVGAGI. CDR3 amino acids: CASRPSLNTEAFF. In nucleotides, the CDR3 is TGTGCCAGCAGGCCGAGTTTGAACACTGAAGCTTTCTTT.

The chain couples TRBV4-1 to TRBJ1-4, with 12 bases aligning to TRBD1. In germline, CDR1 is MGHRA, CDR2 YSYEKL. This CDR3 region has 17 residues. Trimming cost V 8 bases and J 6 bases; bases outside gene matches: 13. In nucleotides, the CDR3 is TGCGCCAGCCAGTCCCTGAGGGACAGGGGGCAAGATGAAAAACTGTTTTTT. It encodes CASQSLRDRGQDEKLFF.

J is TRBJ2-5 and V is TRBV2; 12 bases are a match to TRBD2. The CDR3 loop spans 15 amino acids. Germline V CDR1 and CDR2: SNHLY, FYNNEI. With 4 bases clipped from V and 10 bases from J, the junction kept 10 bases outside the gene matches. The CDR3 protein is CASSGSASGGGIQYF. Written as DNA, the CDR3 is TGTGCCAGCAGTGGCTCCGCTAGCGGGGGGGGGATCCAGTACTTC.

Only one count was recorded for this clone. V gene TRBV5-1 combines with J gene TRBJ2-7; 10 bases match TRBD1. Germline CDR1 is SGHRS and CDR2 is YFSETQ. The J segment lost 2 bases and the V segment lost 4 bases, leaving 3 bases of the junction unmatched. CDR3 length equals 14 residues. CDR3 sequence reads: CASSAGTGAYEQYF. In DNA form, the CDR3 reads TGCGCCAGCAGCGCAGGGACAGGGGCCTACGAGCAGTACTTC. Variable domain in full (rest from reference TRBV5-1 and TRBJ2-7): KAGVTQTPRYLIKTRGQQVTLSCSPISGHRSVSWYQQTPGQGLQFLFEYFSETQRNKGNFPGRFSGRQFSNSRSEMNVSTLELGDSALYLCASSAGTGAYEQYFGPGTRLTVT.

The CDR3 nucleotides read TGTGCCAGCAGCGGACCGGGGGGGAACCAAGAGACCCAGTACTTC. Translating gives CASSGPGGNQETQYF. V is TRBV28 and J is TRBJ2-5, with TRBD2 matching 8 bases. The V and J ends lost 6 bases and 0 bases, in that order; junction bases with no gene match: 6. The CDR3 sequence is 15 residues long. Germline loops: CDR1 MDHEN, CDR2 SYDVKM.

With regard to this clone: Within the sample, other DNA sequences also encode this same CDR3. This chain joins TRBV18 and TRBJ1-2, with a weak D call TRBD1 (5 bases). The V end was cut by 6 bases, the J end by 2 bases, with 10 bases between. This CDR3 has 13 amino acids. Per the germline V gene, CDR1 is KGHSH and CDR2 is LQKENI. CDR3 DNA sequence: TGTGCCAGCTCCCCTGGACAAAACTATGGCTACACCTTC. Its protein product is CASSPGQNYGYTF. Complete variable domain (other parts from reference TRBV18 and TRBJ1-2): NAGVMQNPRHLVRRRGQEARLRCSPMKGHSHVYWYRQLPEEGLKFMVYLQKENIIDESGMPKERFSAEFPKEGPSILRIQQVVRGDSAAYFCASSPGQNYGYTFGSGTRLTVV.

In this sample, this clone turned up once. The CDR3 loop reads CATSDLGAGGPGTQYF. CDR3 sequence (DNA): TGTGCCACCAGTGATTTGGGAGCGGGGGGGCCGGGGACCCAGTACTTC. V and J are TRBV24-1 and TRBJ2-5; 10 bases are a match to TRBD2. CDR3 length: 16 residues. V was pared by 0 bases and J by 7 bases, with 7 bases of the junction left unmatched. Looked up from germline, CDR1 is KGHDR and CDR2 is SFDVKD.

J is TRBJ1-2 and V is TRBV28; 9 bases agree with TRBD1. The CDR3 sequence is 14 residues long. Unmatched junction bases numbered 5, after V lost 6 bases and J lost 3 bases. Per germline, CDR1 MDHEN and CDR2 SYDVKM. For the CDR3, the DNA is TGTGCCAGCAGCTGGACAGGGGATTACTATGGCTACACCTTC. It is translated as CASSWTGDYYGYTF.

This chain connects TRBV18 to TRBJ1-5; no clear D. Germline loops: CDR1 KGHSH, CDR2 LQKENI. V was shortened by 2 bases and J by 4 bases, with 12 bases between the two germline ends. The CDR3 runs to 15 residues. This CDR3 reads CASSPNVQANQPQHF. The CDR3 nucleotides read TGTGCCAGCTCACCAAATGTTCAGGCGAATCAGCCCCAGCATTTT.

Here the CDR3 DNA reads TGTGCCAGCAGCGTGGGGCCTTTTGGGGGCTTTAACACTGAAGCTTTCTTT. Translated, it gives CASSVGPFGGFNTEAFF. The chain links TRBV9 to TRBJ1-1, with D perhaps matching TRBD1 (6 bases). This CDR3 region has 17 residues. Trimming removed 2 bases at V and 2 bases at J, with 19 bases between. Germline V gene sequence: CDR1 SGDLS, CDR2 YYNGEE.

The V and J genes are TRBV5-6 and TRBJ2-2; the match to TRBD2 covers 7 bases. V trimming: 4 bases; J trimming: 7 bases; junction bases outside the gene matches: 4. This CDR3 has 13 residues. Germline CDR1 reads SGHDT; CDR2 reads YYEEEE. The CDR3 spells CASSRREGGELFF. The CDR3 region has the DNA TGTGCCAGCAGCAGGAGGGAGGGCGGGGAGCTGTTTTTT.